This TCR beta chain came from a study of OX40 agonist ivuxolimab in advanced cancers. Overall study: There were three patients with partial responses, one having hepatocellular carcinoma and two cutaneous melanoma. General study points: On average, a greater number of expanded clones characterised CD8+ T cells relative to CD4+.

Here immunoSEQ multiplex PCR was the method, and the copy in TCRdb shows in-frame clones only, minus some. Here the sample spans more than 20,000 clones, about 88% being singletons. Looked up from germline, CDR1 is SEHNR and CDR2 is FQNEAQ (reference sequence). The CDR3 is 13 residues long. Trimming removed 2 bases at V and 5 bases at J, with 6 bases between. A remark on this clone: Its antigen is not known.

Any history of autoimmune disease or systemic immunosuppression disqualified patients. This TCR was recovered from an adult with an advanced solid tumor such as melanoma, head and neck, liver or kidney cancer. The sequences come from CD4+ or CD8+ T cells sorted from blood, collected in a trial of the OX40 agonist ivuxolimab. The chain combines TRBV7-9 with TRBJ2-2; D is uncertain. CDR3 DNA: TGTGCCAGCAGCTTAATGGGAACCGGGGAGCTGTTTTTT. It is translated as CASSLMGTGELFF.